This T cell receptor (beta chain) was identified in a study of T and B cells in COVID-19 patients (dated by TCRdb to 2019 to 2021). For the wider study: In this study, adaptive immunity was profiled in COVID-19 patients who either had active infection or had recovered, using TRB and IGH repertoire sequencing of peripheral blood. Patients in the recovered cohort had a median age of around 31 years, compared with around 70 years for patients in the active-infection cohort. Comorbidities linked to unfavorable COVID-19 outcome were present in 18 of 20 patients in the active-infection cohort. Of the 20 to 25 patients in the active-infection cohort, 12 were critically ill and needed mechanical ventilation or ECMO. The recovered cohort included 19 patients who contributed 20 or so samples, and most of those patients had mild to moderate COVID-19 that was managed on an outpatient basis. The TCR and BCR sequence repository comprised over 35 patients and 69 time points, with over 7 million TCR sequences analysed. Two patients belonged to both the recovered and active cohorts because samples were available from active disease and after recovery. Repertoire analyses used an age-matched reference group of a few dozen healthy donors who were negative for COVID-19 antibodies as the comparison. Up to 9 follow-up blood samples were collected per patient, with some samples spanning different disease stages in the same individual.

Genomic DNA extracted from blood, in amounts of about 220-500 ng, served as the starting material for amplifying TRB repertoires. The listed sequencing device is Illumina MiSeq. Multiplex PCR with BIOMED2 TRB-A/B primer pools was used to amplify the TRB rearrangements. Illumina-compatible adapters and 7-nucleotide sample barcodes were added to the amplicons in two consecutive PCRs. Phusion HS II polymerase was used for all library PCRs. Amplicons were gel-purified with the NucleoSpin Gel and PCR Clean-up kit, quantified on Qubit, and pooled at about 4.2 nM. Amplicon pool quality was checked on an Agilent 2100 Bioanalyzer before Illumina next-generation sequencing. The original methods were these. Annotation of TRB rearrangements was done in MiXCR 3.0.8 with the default MiXCR reference library. Non-productive reads and sequences with fewer than 2 reads were removed, and every unique CDR3 nucleotide sequence was treated as one clone. Clonality, diversity, richness and V-J gene usage were calculated in R 3.5.1. TCR clustering by CDR3 similarity used GLIPH2, with generation probabilities calculated by OLGA. Only GLIPH2 clusters with at least four unique TCR clonotypes present in at least three individuals were retained. TCRdb passed the public sequencing reads through fastp at Q25 and MiXCR, retaining productive beta sequences. Duplicate CDR3 protein sequences are folded into a single record with the most common DNA and genes. TCRdb, not the original authors, processed these V and J calls. The sample data list 10,000 or so distinct CDR3 sequences, and 30% to 35% of these were observed just once. In total, the top ten clones hold roughly an eighth of the sample.

Study-wide conclusions, independent of this receptor: The size of the cohort was considered insufficient for assessing HLA contributions to COVID-19 susceptibility or severity. TRBV/TRBJ gene usage was reported as strongly skewed in patients with COVID-19. TRB repertoires were found to be highly clonal in active COVID-19, whereas diversity and richness at recovery were found to rise above healthy donor levels. Prospective validation of the reported TCR clusters was stated to be required before clinical use. Few blood samples were available from mildly ill patients while symptoms were present, and early samples from severe cases were likewise scarce. The recovered cohort had 2,000 to 3,000 exclusive TCR clusters, including 31 low-pGen clusters. Specific T cell subsets (CD4+/Treg/CD8+) and sorted SARS-CoV-2-responsive or tetramer+ T cells had not yet been sequenced, and these experiments were ongoing.

Regarding this clonotype: The target of this receptor is not known. Base qualities are not at hand, and no much larger clone is one base apart.

The sample consisted of blood. The clonotype was recovered from a human donor with active COVID-19.

The DNA sequence reads TGTGCCAGCAGCTTATTGCAGGGCACTGAAGCTTTCTTT. Translated, this gives CASSLLQGTEAFF. The sequence joins TRBV11-1 to TRBJ1-1; TRBD1 is perhaps the D gene, given 5 matching bases. The CDR3 contains 13 residues, cysteine and phenylalanine counted. The kept DNA is CDR3 alone, 39 bases in frame from the first base. The trim is 2 bases for V and 4 bases for J, with a gap of 8 bases between the germline ends. CDR1 and CDR2 (SGHAT, FQDESV) derive from the germline V gene (reference sequence). With all but the CDR3 taken from the reference TRBV11-1 and TRBJ1-1 genes, the full variable domain is: EAEVAQSPRYKITEKSQAVAFWCDPISGHATLYWYRQILGQGPELLVQFQDESVVDDSQLPKDRFSAERLKGVDSTLKIQPAELGDSAMYLCASSLLQGTEAFFGQGTRLTVV.